Here is one T cell receptor beta chain with its context. What it binds is not known. This sample includes further DNA sequences coding for the same CDR3. The sample originates from a study of cytomegalovirus exposure and HLA in healthy donors. Study-wide findings and caveats: Equally common other TCR beta chains were less clonally expanded than HLA-associated ones, a later analysis found. A few V segments could not be told apart, such as TRBV6-2 and TRBV6-3, and were left out. An analysis that was carried out later associated 15,000 to 20,000 TCR beta sequences with HLA alleles at 0.05 false discovery rate.

The J segment lost 4 bases and the V segment lost 0 bases, leaving 2 bases of the junction unmatched. The CDR3 extends over 15 amino acids. CDR1 MRHNA and CDR2 SNTAGT come from the germline V gene. Donors consisted of healthy bone marrow donors. Amplification used 60 Vbeta primers and 13 Jbeta primers. This table comes from immunoSEQ multiplex PCR, and its TCRdb copy is limited to in-frame clones, with some not included. This sample has some 200,000 clones, with 79% found just once. The clonotype was recovered from a girl aged 5-17 years in good health and CMV-seropositive. The sequenced material came from PBMCs. This rearrangement joins TRBV6-4 to TRBJ2-3, with 9 nucleotides matching TRBD2. The CDR3 loop is CASSDSRGGADTQYF. CDR3 in DNA: TGTGCCAGCAGTGACTCGCGCGGGGGGGCAGATACGCAGTATTTT.